This T cell receptor (beta chain) came from a study of cytomegalovirus exposure and HLA in healthy donors. General observations from the study: An analysis done earlier found most TCR beta V segments productive about 87% or about 30% of the time. Presence/absence comparisons presumed near-even sequencing depth among donors.

The CDR3 spans 14 residues. The V gene lost 5 bases and the J gene lost 5 bases, with 15 bases spanning the gap. CDR1 and CDR2 from the germline V gene are SGHAT and FQNNGV. Comment on this clone: Its antigen is unknown.

Primers for the PCR totalled 60 Vbeta and 13 Jbeta. The repertoire was sequenced with immunoSEQ multiplex PCR; TCRdb's copy has only in-frame clones and lacks some. The data show 150,000 to 200,000 clones, around 80% seen once. All the people who gave samples were healthy bone marrow donors. At sampling all donors were nominally healthy, likely with unrecorded immune exposures. Sequenced material: PBMCs. The rearrangement links TRBV11-2 to TRBJ2-5; a possible D gene is TRBD2 (6 bases). This TCR came from a man aged 35-49 years in good health and CMV-seronegative. The CDR3 DNA reads TGTGCCAGCAGCACACGGGGGATCGGGGAGACCCAGTACTTC. This sequence encodes CASSTRGIGETQYF. Supplemented by reference TRBV11-2 and TRBJ2-5, the full variable domain reads EAGVAQSPRYKIIEKRQSVAFWCNPISGHATLYWYQQILGQGPKLLIQFQNNGVVDDSQLPKDRFSAERLKGVDSTLKIQPAKLEDSAVYLCASSTRGIGETQYFGPGTRLLVL.